One sample yielded the 21 T cell receptor beta chains listed below, sequenced in a study of prognosis after radiotherapy for stage I lung cancer. Amplicons of TCR beta CDR3 were generated from genomic DNA by two-round multiplex PCR. The first PCR round targeted every TRBV and TRBJ gene with specific primers. TCRdb processed the multiplex PCR reads anew with MiXCR; each CDR3 protein has one entry. The sample has tens of thousands of distinct CDR3 sequences, approximately 30% seen once. Material: PBMCs, obtained before or after stereotactic body radiation therapy (not recorded which). The receptors come from a donor over 45 with non-small cell lung cancer.

This clonotype was observed a handful of times. This chain links TRBV4-2 with TRBJ2-7, with unresolved D. Germline-derived CDR1 and CDR2 are LGHNA and YNFKEQ. The CDR3 extends over 12 amino acids. Trimming stripped 5 bases from V and 5 bases from J, with 10 bases between. CDR3 in amino acids: CASSLTENEQYF. The CDR3 bases are TGTGCCAGCAGCTTAACGGAAAACGAGCAGTACTTC.

This chain connects TRBV20-1 to TRBJ2-3; D might be TRBD1 or TRBD2, each matching 6 bases. The V end was cut by 3 bases, the J end by 7 bases, with 20 bases between. Germline V CDR1 and CDR2: DFQATT, SNEGSKA (reference sequence). The CDR3 runs to 15 residues. The CDR3 bases are TGCAGTGCTAGTGCCGCTAGCGCAGGGACATATACGCAGTATTTT. Translated: CSASAASAGTYTQYF.

In its sample, this clonotype was seen many times. V and J are TRBV24-1 and TRBJ2-1; D is unclear. The germline V and J ends were trimmed by 4 bases and 12 bases, with 24 bases remaining between them. The CDR3 is 16 residues long. Germline-derived CDR1 and CDR2 are KGHDR and SFDVKD. CDR3 bases: TGTGCCACCAGTGACCATATGCGAGTATCAGCTCCGCGGCAGTTCTTC. Residues: CATSDHMRVSAPRQFF.

Details on this clonotype: A much larger clone differs by one base, so this may be a read error. This chain joins TRBV18 and TRBJ1-1; D might be TRBD1 (5 bases). The germline V gene encodes CDR1 KGHSH and CDR2 LQKENI. This CDR3 contains 14 residues. The CDR3 DNA is TGTGCCAGCTCACCTTCCAAGGGGCCCACTGAAGCTTTATTT. The encoded protein is CASSPSKGPTEALF. Variable domain in full (rest from reference TRBV18 and TRBJ1-1): NAGVMQNPRHLVRRRGQEARLRCSPMKGHSHVYWYRQLPEEGLKFMVYLQKENIIDESGMPKERFSAEFPKEGPSILRIQQVVRGDSAAYFCASSPSKGPTEALFGQGTRLTVV.

In this sample, this clonotype turned up many times. This CDR3 reads CASSSQAQETQYF. In DNA form, the CDR3 reads TGTGCCAGCAGCTCCCAAGCTCAAGAGACCCAGTACTTC. The J gene is TRBJ2-5, the V gene TRBV9; unclear D gene. The CDR3 covers 13 residues. Germline V gives CDR1 SGDLS, CDR2 YYNGEE. Trimming stripped 4 bases from V and 2 bases from J, with 9 bases between.

About this clonotype itself: Being one base from a much bigger clone, this may be a read error. The J gene is TRBJ1-2, the V gene TRBV10-3; D is unresolved. V lost 7 bases and J 4 bases, leaving 16 bases between the germline ends. The CDR3 extends over 14 amino acids. Germline loops: CDR1 ENHRY, CDR2 SYGVKD. The chain's CDR3 is CAIIVAGSTYGYTF. As DNA, the CDR3 is TGTGCCATCATCGTCGCCGGGTCGACCTATGGCTACACCTTC.

This clonotype was seen ten or more times. The chain uses TRBV20-1 and TRBJ1-3; the D is unclear. This CDR3 is 13 amino acids long. V was clipped by 1 base and J by 9 bases, with 13 bases between them. Per the germline V gene, CDR1 is DFQATT and CDR2 is SNEGSKA (reference sequence). Written as DNA, the CDR3 is TGCAGTGCTAGAGGTATGATCCGTCGCACCATATATTTT. As protein: CSARGMIRRTIYF.

This clonotype was detected many times. The chain employs TRBV2 and TRBJ2-1; 8 bases align to TRBD2. Germline V gene sequence: CDR1 SNHLY, CDR2 FYNNEI. This CDR3 has 16 residues. V gave up 5 bases and J gave up 4 bases; unmatched junction bases: 10. The CDR3 is CASSPAGAGGYNEQFF. CDR3 coding DNA: TGTGCCAGCAGTCCCGCCGGTGCGGGAGGTTACAATGAGCAGTTCTTC.

Details on this clonotype: A clone one base away is much larger, so this may be a read error. Here the CDR3 reads CASSLVLAGASELFF. The DNA for the CDR3 is TGTGCCAGCAGCTTAGTGCTAGCGGGAGCTTCGGAGCTGTTTTTT. J is TRBJ2-2 and V is TRBV7-2, with TRBD2 identical over 10 bases. V lost 1 base and J lost 10; bases outside the gene matches: 6. The CDR3 contains 15 residues. Germline V gene sequence: CDR1 SGHTA, CDR2 FQGNSA.

This clonotype was detected ten times or more. CDR3: CASSLVTSGNNEQFF. As DNA, the CDR3 is TGCGCCAGCAGCTTGGTTACTAGCGGGAATAATGAGCAGTTCTTC. This rearrangement joins TRBV5-1 to TRBJ2-1; 10 bases fit TRBD2. Germline CDR1 reads SGHRS; CDR2 reads YFSETQ. Germline trimming cut 0 bases from V and 7 bases from J; bases unmatched to any gene: 4. The CDR3 contains 15 residues.

Worth noting for this clonotype: A read error is likely here: a far larger clone is one base away. This chain joins TRBV6-5 and TRBJ2-1, with a tentative D call TRBD2 (5 bases). The germline V gene has CDR1 MNHEY and CDR2 SVGAGI. The CDR3 is made up of 14 amino acids. Trimming removed 2 bases at V and 4 bases at J, with 9 bases between. The DNA for the CDR3 is TGTGCCAGCAGTTACCGATGGACTTACAATGAGCAGTTCTTC. Encoded protein: CASSYRWTYNEQFF.

Note on this clonotype: A read error is likely here: a far larger clone is one base away. This sequence joins TRBV6-8 and TRBJ2-7; the D is unclear. This CDR3 is built from 13 residues. The germline V gene has CDR1 MNHGY and CDR2 SAAAGT. The CDR3 bases are TGTGCCAGCACTAAGGATCCTTTCTACGATCAGTACTTC. Its protein product is CASTKDPFYDQYF.

The rearrangement uses TRBV20-1 and TRBJ2-2; no clear D. This CDR3 contains 15 residues. The germline V gene has CDR1 DFQATT and CDR2 SNEGSKA (reference sequence). Between the trimmed V and J ends, which lost 3 bases and 6 bases, there was a span of 17 bases. The CDR3 DNA is TGCAGTGCTAGTGACCCCAGTCTTTCCCCCGGGGAGCTGTTTTTT. This codes for CSASDPSLSPGELFF.

For this clonotype: A far larger clone is only one base removed, so a read error is likely. The J gene is TRBJ2-7, the V gene TRBV6-2 or TRBV6-3, with 9 bases matching TRBD2. Per the germline V gene, CDR1 is MNHEY and CDR2 is SVGEGT. This CDR3 spans 15 amino acids. CDR3 coding DNA: TGTGCCAGCAGGCTGGCGACTAGCGGTACCTACGATCAGTACTTC. It codes for CASRLATSGTYDQYF.

Of note for this clonotype: A read error is the likely source, as a far larger clone sits one nucleotide away. This sequence joins TRBV7-8 and TRBJ2-2; D gene uncertain. V shed 7 bases and J shed 4 bases, with 16 bases lying between them. The CDR3 covers 15 residues. Germline CDR1 is SGHVS and CDR2 is FQNEAQ. The CDR3 bases are TGTGCCAGCATTCCAGATAGGTACTTCACCGGGGAGCTGTTTTTT. This codes for CASIPDRYFTGELFF.

As regards this clonotype: The likely explanation is a read error, given a far larger clone one base away. V is TRBV6-2 or TRBV6-3 and J is TRBJ2-1; 8 bases align to TRBD2. Germline CDR1 reads MNHEY; CDR2 reads SVGEGT. The CDR3 is 16 amino acids. V shed 5 bases and J 8 bases; nucleotides not matched to a gene: 14. CDR3 in amino acids: CASSPAVSGSKDEQFF. The CDR3, as DNA: TGTGCCAGCAGTCCCGCTGTGAGCGGGAGCAAAGATGAGCAGTTCTTC.

This clonotype was counted many times. This chain uses TRBV7-8 with TRBJ2-1; 7 nucleotides align to TRBD2. Germline V lookup: CDR1 SGHVS, CDR2 FQNEAQ. This CDR3 is built from 16 residues. The J segment lost 5 bases and the V segment lost 1 base, leaving 8 bases of the junction unmatched. CDR3 coding DNA: TGTGCCAGCAGCTTAGGGTCGGGACTAAACCACAATGAGCAGTTCTTC. Its translation: CASSLGSGLNHNEQFF. Full variable domain (remainder filled in from reference TRBV7-8 and TRBJ2-1): GAGVSQSPRYKVAKRGQDVALRCDPISGHVSLFWYQQALGQGPEFLTYFQNEAQLDKSGLPSDRFFAERPEGSVSTLKIQRTQQEDSAVYLCASSLGSGLNHNEQFFGPGTRLTVL.

With regard to this clonotype: This is likely a read error, given that the CDR3 carries no conserved phenylalanine or tryptophan at its end. V is TRBV5-1 and J is TRBJ2-3; weak D call: TRBD1 (6 bases). Germline V gene sequence: CDR1 SGHRS, CDR2 YFSETQ. V was trimmed by 4 bases and J by 0 bases, leaving 12 bases between them. The CDR3 length is 15 residues. The CDR3: CASSPERGSTDTQYL. CDR3 DNA sequence: TGCGCCAGCAGCCCGGAGAGGGGGAGCACAGATACGCAGTATCTT.

This clonotype was found many times. V and J are TRBV5-1 and TRBJ2-1, with a tentative D call TRBD2 (6 bases). The CDR3 runs to 16 residues. The germline gives CDR1 SGHRS, CDR2 YFSETQ. V dropped 0 bases and J dropped 6 bases, with 16 bases sitting between them. CDR3 DNA sequence: TGCGCCAGCAGCTTGGCCCCGGGAGTTGGGGGCAATGAGCAGTTCTTC. Translating gives CASSLAPGVGGNEQFF.

The sample holds a few counts of this clonotype. The V call is TRBV14, the J call TRBJ1-1; the D is unclear. Trimming took off 0 bases at V and 6 bases at J, with 14 bases between the two ends. CDR3 length equals 15 residues. Germline loops: CDR1 SGHDN, CDR2 FVKESK. CDR3 loop: CASSQDGGFWAEAFF. The CDR3 region has the DNA TGTGCCAGCAGCCAAGATGGTGGGTTTTGGGCTGAAGCTTTCTTT.

This clonotype has ten or more counts. The CDR3 sequence: CASSGQLNGELFF. CDR3 DNA: TGTGCCAGCTCCGGACAGCTTAACGGGGAGCTGTTTTTT. J is TRBJ2-2 and V is TRBV18, with D perhaps TRBD1 (6 bases). Germline loops: CDR1 KGHSH, CDR2 LQKENI. V was clipped by 6 bases and J by 7 bases, with 12 bases between them. The CDR3 sequence is 13 residues long.